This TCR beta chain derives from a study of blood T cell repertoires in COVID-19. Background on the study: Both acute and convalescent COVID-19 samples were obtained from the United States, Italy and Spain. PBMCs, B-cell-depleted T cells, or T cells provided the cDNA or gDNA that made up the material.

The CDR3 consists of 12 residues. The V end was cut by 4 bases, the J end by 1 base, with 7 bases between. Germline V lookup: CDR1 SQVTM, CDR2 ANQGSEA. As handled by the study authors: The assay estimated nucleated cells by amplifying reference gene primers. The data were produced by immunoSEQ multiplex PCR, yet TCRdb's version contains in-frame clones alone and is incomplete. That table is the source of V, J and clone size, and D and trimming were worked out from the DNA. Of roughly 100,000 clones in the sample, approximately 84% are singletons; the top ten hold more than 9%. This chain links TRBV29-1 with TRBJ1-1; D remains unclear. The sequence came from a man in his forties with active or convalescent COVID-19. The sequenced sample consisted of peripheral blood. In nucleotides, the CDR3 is TGCAGCGTTGGCGAGGGGAACACTGAAGCTTTCTTT. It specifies CSVGEGNTEAFF.